This T cell receptor (beta chain) was recovered during a study of CD4 T cells in relation to SARS-CoV-2 and coronaviruses (dated by TCRdb to the early 2020s). As for the study more broadly: The ViraFEST assay cultured PBMCs with antigen for under 11 days, then sequenced TCR beta CDR3s to find antigen-specific clonal expansions. The Adaptive Biotechnologies TCR-sequencing kit was used to sequence samples from a few pre-COVID donors and the naive versus memory experiments, whereas other data were Illumina-based. Shared crossreactive spike epitopes were mapped to their HLA restriction using patient-derived lymphoblastoid cell lines. At the level of individual TCR clonotypes, the study evaluated whether memory CD4+ T cells crossreact between the spike proteins of SARS-CoV-2 and those of common cold coronaviruses. An HIV-1 Nef peptide pool or a no-peptide culture served as the negative reference condition. Expansion assays from other donors in the study were sequenced with a different, Illumina-based TCR-beta assay.

Study-wide findings and limitations: Significantly weaker SARS-CoV-2-driven expansion was shown by crossreactive clones than by monoreactive clones, consistent with antigenic imprinting. Since the crossreactivity analysis centred on spike protein, crossreactivity against other viral proteins was not assessed. The study was constrained by small numbers of patients and of tested TCRs. In approximately 60% of donors, memory CD4+ clonotypes turned up that crossrecognized SARS-CoV-2 and at least one common cold coronavirus spike. No donor contributed both pre-pandemic and post-infection samples, which limited tracing the source of pre-existing responses.

To prepare the library, the immunoSEQ multiplex PCR assay was applied. In the source study's methods: During preprocessing, nonproductive sequences were removed, along with CDR3s that did not begin with C, did not end with F or W, or were shorter than 7 amino acids. The MANAFEST web app identified antigen-specific clonotypes based on expansion compared with the reference and other culture wells. A clone was considered positive if significant expansion relative to the reference culture was observed in 2 of 3 replicate wells at an FDR below 0.05. For a clone to be considered positive, significant expansion relative to all other tandem wells and an odds ratio above 5 were also required. CDR3 homology was measured as pairwise Levenshtein distance, computed with the stringdist R package after trimming three terminal residues from each end. TCRdb provides this immuneACCESS table in a form limited to in-frame rearrangements. Some clones are lacking; in checked studies, under half of them reflect an unresolved V gene, and why the rest are absent is not known. That table supplies the V and J calls and clone size; D and trimming were determined from the DNA. The sample includes 12,000 or so clones, with 69% observed a single time. Of the sample, approximately 8% is held by the ten largest clones.

V is cut by 2 bases and J by 2 bases, and the space between the germline ends is 6 bases. Measured from the cysteine to the phenylalanine, the CDR3 is 13 residues long. Just CDR3 DNA is preserved here, 39 bases in frame from base 1. CDR1 PRHDT and CDR2 FYEKMQ were looked up in the germline V gene (reference sequence). With respect to this clone: This receptor's antigen is unknown. No much larger clonotype is one base removed from it; base qualities were not supplied.

CD4+ T cells from unexposed donors were collected before the COVID-19 pandemic (2011-2018). Following 10 days of culture, the EasySep CD4+ T cell isolation kit was used to isolate CD4+ T cells. As cell numbers permitted, CD4+ T cells from unexposed donors were tested for reactivity to SARS-CoV-2 S and N and to four common cold coronavirus spike pools. Each well received two million PBMCs, cultured in IMDM supplemented with roughly 5.1% human AB serum and about 10 IU/ml IL-2. Half of the culture medium was replaced with fresh IL-2-containing medium on days 3 and 7. In general, every peptide culture condition was set up in three replicate wells. The leukapheresis product for the unexposed donors was obtained through commercial purchase. PBMCs were isolated from leukapheresis product or whole blood by Ficoll-Paque PLUS gradient centrifugation. PBMCs were either cryopreserved at -140 degrees C or used fresh in the expansion assay. The QIAamp Micro DNA Kit was used to extract genomic DNA from the CD4+ T cells.

The chain uses TRBV13 and TRBJ1-2; the D segment could be TRBD1, given 5 matching bases. Sequenced sample: CD4+ T cells from PBMCs, cultured in vitro. The clonotype comes from a human donor in good health. The CDR3: CASSLSGNYGYTF. The nucleotides are TGTGCCAGCAGCTTATCAGGGAACTATGGCTACACCTTC.